This record concerns one T cell receptor (beta chain) sequence. The target antigen is unknown. The study sampled nominally healthy donors, though unrecorded immune exposures were likely. The data were obtained in a study of cytomegalovirus exposure and HLA in healthy donors. Points from the study as a whole: Researchers reported in a later analysis that a missense DCLRE1C variant was tied to TCR beta V- and J-gene trimming.

Germline values: CDR1 LNHNV, CDR2 YYDKDF (reference sequence). CDR3 length equals 13 residues. V was clipped by 2 bases and J by 3 bases, with 8 bases between them. PCR amplification relied on 60 Vbeta primers (plus 13 Jbeta primers). Clones were sequenced by immunoSEQ multiplex PCR, and TCRdb holds only the in-frame ones, with some missing. The sample lists 69,000 or so clones, about 70% seen once, with roughly 3.5% in the top ten. The chain links TRBV15 to TRBJ2-7, with D perhaps TRBD1 (5 bases). This TCR was recovered from a young man in good health and CMV-seronegative. The sequenced sample was PBMCs. CDR3 in amino acids: CATSRQGGYEQYF. The DNA of the CDR3 is TGTGCCACCAGCAGACAGGGCGGCTACGAGCAGTACTTC.